What follows are 13 T cell receptor beta chains derived from one specimen sequenced in a study of T cell repertoires in cytomegalovirus infection (dated by TCRdb to 2018 to 2020). These TCRs' antigens remain unknown. The label giving this sample's treatment or condition can be read as: in vitro stimulation with specific CMV peptide epitopes to enrich CMV-specific T cells. Sequencing used an Illumina HiSeq 1500. The public reads were reanalyzed by TCRdb: fastp trimming at Q25, MiXCR alignment, in-frame beta chains only. Rows with a matching CDR3 protein are joined into one entry that keeps the most common DNA and genes. Counted in this sample were roughly 350,000 distinct CDR3 sequences; just under 35% of them appeared once. The ten largest make up 13% of the sample. The starting material was cultured PBMCs, obtained from culture after CMV antigen stimulation. These receptors came from a human donor in good health (CMV status not recorded). Some clones in this sample may be carry-over from other donors' samples.

This clonotype was seen ten or more times. The chain has TRBV7-2 and TRBJ2-1; 10 bases align to TRBD1. Germline values: CDR1 SGHTA, CDR2 FQGNSA. CDR3 length: 16 amino acids. V lost 0 bases to trimming and J lost 9 bases; unmatched junction nucleotides: 8. CDR3 DNA sequence: TGTGCCAGCAGCTTAGCGCACGGACAGGGGGTTTTTGAGCAGTTCTTC. It is translated as CASSLAHGQGVFEQFF. Looking up the rest from reference TRBV7-2 and TRBJ2-1 gives the full variable domain: GAGVSQSPSNKVTEKGKDVELRCDPISGHTALYWYRQSLGQGLEFLIYFQGNSAPDKSGLPSDRFSAERTGGSVSTLTIQRTQQEDSAVYLCASSLAHGQGVFEQFFGPGTRLTVL.

V gene TRBV28 combines with J gene TRBJ2-4; 15 bases match TRBD2. Germline V gene data show CDR1 as MDHEN and CDR2 as SYDVKM. This CDR3 is 19 amino acids long. The V gene end was trimmed by 0 bases and the J gene end by 0 bases; junction bases not matched to a gene: 3. The CDR3, as DNA: TGTGCCAGCAGTTTATGGGGACTAGCGGGAGGCAAAGCCAAAAACATTCAGTACTTC. The encoded protein is CASSLWGLAGGKAKNIQYF. Filled out from reference TRBV28 and TRBJ2-4, the complete variable domain reads DVKVTQSSRYLVKRTGEKVFLECVQDMDHENMFWYRQDPGLGLRLIYFSYDVKMKEKGDIPEGYSVSREKKERFSLILESASTNQTSMYLCASSLWGLAGGKAKNIQYFGAGTRLSVL.

This chain connects TRBV7-2 to TRBJ2-3; no clear D gene. The CDR3 is 11 residues long. Trimming pared 7 bases from V and 6 bases from J, leaving 8 bases between. Germline loops: CDR1 SGHTA, CDR2 FQGNSA. The CDR3 sequence is CASILADTQYF. CDR3 sequence (DNA): TGTGCCAGCATCTTGGCGGATACGCAGTATTTT.

This clonotype was picked up a small number of times. The chain uses TRBV5-4 and TRBJ1-6, with 7 positions matching TRBD1. The CDR3 runs 18 residues. Germline values: CDR1 SGHNT, CDR2 YYREEE (reference sequence). Trimming cost V 3 bases and J 7 bases; bases outside gene matches: 16. CDR3 sequence reads: CASSSGRKTGVRNSPLHF. The CDR3 DNA reads as TGTGCCAGCAGCTCCGGTCGAAAAACAGGGGTGAGAAATTCACCCCTCCACTTT.

In its sample, this clonotype was seen many times. This chain connects TRBV7-2 to TRBJ2-5; the match to TRBD2 covers 7 bases. The length of the CDR3 is 15 residues. The trim removed 1 base at V and 4 bases at J, leaving 6 bases unmatched. Germline assignment: CDR1 SGHTA and CDR2 FQGNSA. The CDR3 loop reads CASSLVREILETQYF. Here the CDR3 DNA reads TGTGCCAGCAGCTTAGTGCGGGAGATACTAGAGACCCAGTACTTC.

The chain uses TRBV28 and TRBJ1-1, with 10 bases fitting TRBD1. Looked up from germline, CDR1 is MDHEN and CDR2 is SYDVKM. The CDR3 is 13 residues long. The junction had 5 bases not matched to a gene; V was cut back by 7 bases and J by 6 bases. CDR3 protein: CASTPGTGAEAFF. CDR3 coding DNA: TGTGCCAGCACCCCCGGGACAGGGGCTGAAGCTTTCTTT. Full variable domain (remainder filled in from reference TRBV28 and TRBJ1-1): DVKVTQSSRYLVKRTGEKVFLECVQDMDHENMFWYRQDPGLGLRLIYFSYDVKMKEKGDIPEGYSVSREKKERFSLILESASTNQTSMYLCASTPGTGAEAFFGQGTRLTVV.

With respect to this clonotype: A much more abundant neighbour one base away suggests this may be a read error. V usage is TRBV28 and J usage is TRBJ2-5; the D gene is possibly TRBD2 (6 bases). The CDR3 sequence is 15 residues long. Germline V gives CDR1 MDHEN, CDR2 SYDVKM. V lost 4 bases and J lost 5, with 17 bases in between. The CDR3 loop reads CASSSRREGGETQYF. The CDR3 DNA is TGTGCCAGCAGTTCCCGGCGGGAAGGTGGGGAGACCCAGTACTTC.

There are a few counts of this clonotype. This chain joins TRBV6-2 or TRBV6-3 and TRBJ2-3, with 14 positions matching TRBD2. This CDR3 has 16 amino acids. Germline loops: CDR1 MNHEY, CDR2 SVGEGT. V lost 5 bases to trimming and J lost 5 bases; unmatched junction nucleotides: 6. The CDR3 nucleotides read TGTGCCAGCAGTGGACTAGCGGGAGGATCACGAGATACGCAGTATTTT. It specifies CASSGLAGGSRDTQYF.

The V gene is TRBV19, the J gene TRBJ1-1; D may be TRBD1 (5 bases). CDR3 length: 13 amino acids. Trimming cost V 8 bases and J 5 bases, with 15 bases left between them. Germline assignment: CDR1 LNHDA and CDR2 SQIVND (reference sequence). The CDR3 region is CASQQEGWTEAFF. In DNA, the CDR3 is TGTGCCAGTCAACAGGAGGGGTGGACTGAAGCTTTCTTT.

This clonotype has a handful of counts. The chain employs TRBV7-2 and TRBJ2-4; D not certain. CDR3 length equals 15 residues. V was pared by 5 bases and J by 1 base, with 12 bases between. Germline CDR1 and CDR2: SGHTA and FQGNSA. The CDR3 coding sequence is TGTGCCAGCAGCCCCGACCCAGCTGCCAAAAACATTCAGTACTTC. This codes for CASSPDPAAKNIQYF. The entire variable domain, with the rest obtained from reference TRBV7-2 and TRBJ2-4, is as follows: GAGVSQSPSNKVTEKGKDVELRCDPISGHTALYWYRQSLGQGLEFLIYFQGNSAPDKSGLPSDRFSAERTGGSVSTLTIQRTQQEDSAVYLCASSPDPAAKNIQYFGAGTRLSVL.

This clonotype has ten or more counts. The gene calls are TRBV6-1 and TRBJ2-7, with D perhaps TRBD2 (5 bases). The germline gives CDR1 MNHNS, CDR2 SASEGT. This CDR3 comprises 14 residues. Trimming removed 8 bases at V and 7 bases at J, with 21 bases between. In DNA form, the CDR3 reads TGTGCCAGCTCTGACTTGTCATCTTCGGGGGAGCAGTACTTC. It encodes CASSDLSSSGEQYF.

This clonotype was found once. V gene TRBV6-4 combines with J gene TRBJ2-3; D may be TRBD1 (6 bases). The CDR3 is 16 residues long. V was trimmed by 0 bases and J by 1 base, leaving 11 bases between them. Germline CDR1 and CDR2: MRHNA and SNTAGT. The CDR3 bases are TGTGCCAGCAGTGACTCCAGGGGAAAGGGCACAGATACGCAGTATTTT. Translating it yields CASSDSRGKGTDTQYF.

By sample share, this clonotype is medium-sized. The J gene is TRBJ1-2, the V gene TRBV12-3 or TRBV12-4, with D possibly being TRBD1 (5 bases). Between the trimmed V and J ends, which lost 5 bases and 0 bases, there was a span of 16 bases. The CDR3 has 16 amino acids. CDR3 nucleotide sequence: TGTGCCAGCAGTACTCACCCAGGGACCTCTAACTATGGCTACACCTTC. Protein product: CASSTHPGTSNYGYTF.